The clone carrying this T cell receptor beta chain was detected a few times. This entry belongs to a study of regulatory T cells in long-lasting Graves disease. Time point noted: newly diagnosed GD, antithyroid drugs for less than 3 months. PBMCs provided the RNA from which the TCR library was made. CDR3 size: 13 residues. In germline, CDR1 is SGHKS, CDR2 YYEKEE (reference sequence). The V gene lost 5 bases and the J gene lost 2 bases, with 10 bases spanning the gap. iRepertoire HTBI primers and Arm-PCR of CDR3 regions built TCR beta libraries. TCRdb used MiXCR to reprocess the multiplex PCR reads, holding one entry per CDR3 protein. The sample has over 400,000 distinct CDR3 sequences, approximately 14% seen once. The same data also went into a second study, on T cells in Graves' hyperthyroidism and ophthalmopathy.

This sequence originates from a woman aged 45-65 years with Graves disease. The sequenced sample was peripheral blood mononuclear cells (PBMCs), obtained at new diagnosis, from a patient treated with antithyroid drugs. The rearrangement joins TRBV5-5 to TRBJ1-1; no clear D gene. CDR3 in amino acids: CASSPSPNTEAFF. Written as DNA, the CDR3 is TGTGCCAGCAGTCCATCACCAAACACTGAAGCTTTCTTT.